One and the same sample provided the 23 T cell receptor beta chains below, sequenced in a study of T cell responses to AZD1222 COVID-19 vaccine (dated by TCRdb to the early 2020s). To prepare the library, the immunoSEQ multiplex PCR assay was applied. The table comes from immuneACCESS by way of TCRdb, which keeps in-frame sequences with V and J called. Part of the clones is missing from these tables; in studies checked, under half for an unresolved V gene and the rest for unknown reasons. The sample table records some 70,000 clones; roughly 84% of these occur just once. 9.8% of the sample lies in the top ten. The meaning of the sample's time point label: baseline before first vaccination. Sample: peripheral blood, taken on day 0 of AZD1222 vaccination. The source is an adult in good health.

This chain links TRBV10-3 with TRBJ2-6; 11 bases line up with TRBD1. The V gene end was trimmed by 3 bases and the J gene end by 4 bases; junction bases not matched to a gene: 8. CDR1 ENHRY and CDR2 SYGVKD come from the germline V gene. The CDR3 sequence is 18 residues long. CDR3 DNA: TGTGCCATCAGTGACCCGGACAGGGGGCTAGGAGGGGCCAACGTCCTGACTTTC. Its translation: CAISDPDRGLGGANVLTF.

A note on this clone: One end of the junction fails to match germline, which may point to a read error. This chain connects TRBV6-4 to TRBJ1-5; D gene ambiguous. The germline V gene has CDR1 MRHNA and CDR2 SNTAGT. This CDR3 comprises 16 residues. The CDR3: CASRDFGDGGNQPQHF. As DNA, the CDR3 is TGTGCCAGCAGGGACTTCGGCGATGGTGGCAATCAGCCCCAGCATTTT.

The genes are TRBV4-1 and TRBJ1-6, with a possible D match to TRBD1 (6 bases). From germline, CDR1 is MGHRA and CDR2 YSYEKL. This CDR3 is 14 amino acids long. V shed 6 bases and J shed 6 bases, with 12 bases lying between them. This CDR3 is CASSPTGSNSPLHF. DNA of the CDR3: TGCGCCAGCAGTCCAACAGGGTCTAATTCACCCCTCCACTTT.

The chain couples TRBV11-3 to TRBJ1-5; D unclear. This CDR3 contains 17 residues. Per the germline V gene, CDR1 is SGHNT and CDR2 is YENEEA. V gave up 8 bases and J gave up 3 bases, with 23 bases separating them. The CDR3, as DNA: TGTGCCAGCCTGAAATTTCTTTCGGCCTCCCCCAATCAGCCCCAGCATTTT. It yields the protein CASLKFLSASPNQPQHF. The full variable domain, with the rest looked up from reference TRBV11-3 and TRBJ1-5, is EAGVVQSPRYKIIEKKQPVAFWCNPISGHNTLYWYLQNLGQGPELLIRYENEEAVDDSQLPKDRFSAERLKGVDSTLKIQPAELGDSAVYLCASLKFLSASPNQPQHFGDGTRLSIL.

This chain connects TRBV13 to TRBJ1-3; D is possibly TRBD1 (6 bases). Per germline, CDR1 PRHDT and CDR2 FYEKMQ (reference sequence). This CDR3 comprises 14 residues. Trimming stripped 5 bases from V and 4 bases from J, with 12 bases between. CDR3 loop: CASSLGGGGNTIYF. The CDR3 DNA is TGTGCCAGCAGCCTCGGGGGGGGCGGAAACACCATATATTTT.

This sequence joins TRBV19 and TRBJ1-2; TRBD1 is a possible D gene (5 bases). V lost 7 bases to trimming and J lost 6 bases, with 9 bases between them. Germline values: CDR1 LNHDA, CDR2 SQIVND (reference sequence). This CDR3 has 11 residues. The DNA for the CDR3 is TGTGCCAGTAAGGGGTCTCATGGCTACACCTTC. Its translation: CASKGSHGYTF.

The chain couples TRBV7-2 to TRBJ1-4, with D unclear. The CDR3 contains 13 residues. CDR1 SGHTA and CDR2 FQGNSA come from the germline V gene. Trimming cost V 3 bases and J 5 bases, with 7 bases left between them. The CDR3 here is CASSFGRNEKLFF. CDR3 nucleotide sequence: TGTGCCAGCAGCTTCGGACGGAATGAAAAACTGTTTTTT.

This chain links TRBV30 with TRBJ2-3; the match to TRBD2 covers 13 bases. CDR1 GTSNPN and CDR2 SVGIG come from the germline V gene (reference sequence). The trim removed 4 bases at V and 2 bases at J, leaving 6 bases unmatched. This CDR3 is built from 16 residues. The CDR3, as DNA: TGTGCCTGGACAGGACTAGCGGGGGTTACCACAGATACGCAGTATTTT. This codes for CAWTGLAGVTTDTQYF. Supplemented by reference TRBV30 and TRBJ2-3, the full variable domain reads SQTIHQWPATLVQPVGSPLSLECTVEGTSNPNLYWYRQAAGRGLQLLFYSVGIGQISSEVPQNLSASRPQDRQFILSSKKLLLSDSGFYLCAWTGLAGVTTDTQYFGPGTRLTVL.

The gene calls are TRBV27 and TRBJ1-2, with D possibly being TRBD1 (6 bases). V lost 0 bases, J lost 6 bases, and 17 bases lay in between. From germline, CDR1 is MNHEY and CDR2 SMNVEV (reference sequence). The CDR3 totals 16 residues. CDR3 in DNA: TGTGCCAGCAGTTTATCGCGGGGGCGTGGCGGGAATGGCTACACCTTC. As protein: CASSLSRGRGGNGYTF.

This clone was seen a handful of times. The rearrangement links TRBV4-1 to TRBJ1-2; tentatively, D is TRBD1 (6 bases). The CDR3 spans 14 residues. V was pared by 3 bases and J by 8 bases, with 16 bases between. Looked up from germline, CDR1 is MGHRA and CDR2 is YSYEKL. CDR3 region: CASSQSQGSVGYTF. In nucleotides, the CDR3 is TGCGCCAGCAGCCAGTCACAGGGAAGCGTCGGCTACACCTTC.

This chain links TRBV7-9 with TRBJ2-2; no reliable D call. With 1 base removed from V and 5 bases from J, the gap between germline ends came to 11 bases. CDR1 and CDR2 (germline): SEHNR, FQNEAQ (reference sequence). This CDR3 has 15 amino acids. CDR3 in amino acids: CASSLGGSRTGELFF. As DNA, the CDR3 is TGTGCCAGCAGCTTAGGCGGTAGCAGGACCGGGGAGCTGTTTTTT.

J is TRBJ1-2 and V is TRBV6-5; possibly TRBD1 for D (5 bases). The CDR3 covers 14 residues. From germline, CDR1 is MNHEY and CDR2 SVGAGI. Trimming shortened V by 2 bases and J by 5 bases, and 12 bases separated the two germline ends. The CDR3 DNA sequence: TGTGCCAGCAGTTACGGGGACCAGGGTTATGGCTACACCTTC. Protein product: CASSYGDQGYGYTF.

This rearrangement joins TRBV7-3 to TRBJ1-4; possibly TRBD1 for D (5 bases). V dropped 3 bases and J dropped 6 bases, with 11 bases sitting between them. Germline CDR1 reads SGHTA; CDR2 reads FQGTGA. CDR3 length: 14 amino acids. CDR3: CASSFQGGDEKLFF. The DNA of the CDR3 is TGTGCCAGCAGCTTTCAGGGAGGGGATGAAAAACTGTTTTTT.

The CDR3 protein is CASSPEGETQYF. As DNA, the CDR3 is TGTGCCAGCTCACCTGAGGGAGAGACCCAGTACTTC. The chain links TRBV18 to TRBJ2-5; D is perhaps TRBD2 (5 bases). The CDR3 runs 12 residues. The germline gives CDR1 KGHSH, CDR2 LQKENI. The V gene lost 3 bases and the J gene lost 4 bases, with 6 bases spanning the gap. The full variable domain, rest sourced from reference TRBV18 and TRBJ2-5, is NAGVMQNPRHLVRRRGQEARLRCSPMKGHSHVYWYRQLPEEGLKFMVYLQKENIIDESGMPKERFSAEFPKEGPSILRIQQVVRGDSAAYFCASSPEGETQYFGPGTRLLVL.

This rearrangement joins TRBV14 to TRBJ1-2; D may be TRBD1 (5 bases). Germline assignment: CDR1 SGHDN and CDR2 FVKESK. The V gene lost 1 base and the J gene lost 5 bases, with 17 bases spanning the gap. This CDR3 contains 16 residues. CDR3 sequence: CASSQVEDRGLYGYTF. The CDR3 region has the DNA TGTGCCAGCAGCCAAGTTGAGGACCGGGGCTTATATGGCTACACCTTC.

The chain recombines TRBV7-2 with TRBJ2-7; D not certain. V was pared by 5 bases and J by 4 bases, with 6 bases between. This CDR3 comprises 11 residues. The V gene's germline CDR1 is SGHTA and CDR2 FQGNSA. The CDR3 spells CASSELYEQYF. The CDR3 DNA is TGTGCCAGCAGCGAATTATACGAGCAGTACTTC.

This chain uses TRBV2 with TRBJ2-1; the match to TRBD1 covers 11 bases. The V gene end was trimmed by 3 bases and the J gene end by 8 bases; junction bases not matched to a gene: 6. The CDR3 runs to 15 residues. CDR1 and CDR2 from the germline V gene are SNHLY and FYNNEI. The CDR3 is CASSDPGQGVDEQFF. The CDR3 DNA reads TGTGCCAGCAGTGATCCGGGACAGGGGGTGGATGAGCAGTTCTTC. Looking up the rest from reference TRBV2 and TRBJ2-1 gives the full variable domain: EPEVTQTPSHQVTQMGQEVILRCVPISNHLYFYWYRQILGQKVEFLVSFYNNEISEKSEIFDDQFSVERPDGSNFTLKIRSTKLEDSAMYFCASSDPGQGVDEQFFGPGTRLTVL.

This rearrangement joins TRBV20-1 to TRBJ1-1, with D perhaps matching TRBD1 (6 bases). The CDR3 has 14 residues. Germline CDR1 DFQATT, CDR2 SNEGSKA (reference sequence). Trimming cost V 3 bases and J 4 bases, with 15 bases left between them. CDR3 amino acids: CSASQWGAGTEAFF. For the CDR3, the DNA is TGCAGTGCTAGTCAGTGGGGGGCAGGCACTGAAGCTTTCTTT.

J is TRBJ1-2 and V is TRBV3-1 (or the pseudogene TRBV3-2); maybe TRBD1 (5 bases). V lost 1 base and J lost 4, with 10 bases in between. Per the germline V gene, CDR1 is LGHDT and CDR2 is YNNKEL (reference sequence). This CDR3 is 14 amino acids long. The CDR3 sequence is CASSQGQHTYGYTF. CDR3 sequence (DNA): TGTGCCAGCAGCCAAGGACAGCACACCTATGGCTACACCTTC.

The J gene is TRBJ1-5, the V gene TRBV7-2, with 8 bases that match TRBD1. This CDR3 contains 15 residues. Trimming removed 5 bases from V and 7 bases from J; junction bases left unmatched: 10. Germline V CDR1 and CDR2: SGHTA, FQGNSA. CDR3 sequence reads: CASSADRGYGQPQHF. The CDR3 DNA reads as TGTGCCAGCAGCGCCGACAGGGGTTATGGACAGCCCCAGCATTTT.

The chain carries TRBV18 and TRBJ2-2; the D call may be TRBD1 or TRBD2 (5 bases each). The germline V and J ends were trimmed by 3 bases and 4 bases, with 15 bases remaining between them. Germline CDR1 reads KGHSH; CDR2 reads LQKENI. CDR3 length: 16 amino acids. The CDR3 nucleotides are TGTGCCAGCTCACCTCGCAGCCGGGGCTCCACCGGGGAGCTGTTTTTT. Protein product: CASSPRSRGSTGELFF.

The rearrangement links TRBV15 to TRBJ1-6, with a weak D call TRBD1 (5 bases). The CDR3 is 16 amino acids. V was pared by 0 bases and J by 8 bases, with 14 bases between. From germline, CDR1 is LNHNV and CDR2 YYDKDF (reference sequence). The CDR3: CATSRDLGGGDSPLHF. The CDR3 DNA is TGTGCCACCAGCAGAGATCTCGGGGGGGGAGATTCACCCCTCCACTTT. Full variable domain (missing parts from reference TRBV15 and TRBJ1-6): DAMVIQNPRYQVTQFGKPVTLSCSQTLNHNVMYWYQQKSSQAPKLLFHYYDKDFNNEADTPDNFQSRRPNTSFCFLDIRSPGLGDTAMYLCATSRDLGGGDSPLHFGNGTRLTVT.

In this sample, this clone turned up a few times. The CDR3 loop is CASNGQLNEKLFF. As DNA, the CDR3 is TGTGCCAGCAATGGACAGTTAAATGAAAAACTGTTTTTT. The J gene is TRBJ1-4, the V gene TRBV2; the D gene is possibly TRBD1 (6 bases). The CDR3 covers 13 residues. V was trimmed by 7 bases and J by 5 bases, leaving 11 bases between them. Germline V gene lookup returns CDR1 SNHLY and CDR2 FYNNEI.